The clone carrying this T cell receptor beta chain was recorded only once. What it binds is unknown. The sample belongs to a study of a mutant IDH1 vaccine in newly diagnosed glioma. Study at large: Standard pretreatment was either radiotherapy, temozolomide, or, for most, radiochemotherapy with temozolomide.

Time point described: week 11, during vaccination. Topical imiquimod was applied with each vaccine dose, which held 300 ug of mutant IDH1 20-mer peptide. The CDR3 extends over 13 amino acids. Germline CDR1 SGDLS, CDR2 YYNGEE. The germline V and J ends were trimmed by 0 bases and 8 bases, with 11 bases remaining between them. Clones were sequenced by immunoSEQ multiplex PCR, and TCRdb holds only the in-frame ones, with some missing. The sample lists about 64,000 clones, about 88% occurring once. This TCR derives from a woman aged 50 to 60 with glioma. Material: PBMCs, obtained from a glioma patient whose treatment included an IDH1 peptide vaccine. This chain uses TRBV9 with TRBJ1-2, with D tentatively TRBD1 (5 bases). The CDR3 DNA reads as TGTGCCAGCAGCGTAGATGGCACAGGAGGCTACACCTTC. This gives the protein CASSVDGTGGYTF.